These 27 T cell receptor beta chains were sequenced from one sample in a study of response to subunit inactivated influenza vaccine. TCRdb re-analysed the RT-PCR reads in MiXCR, keeping a single row per CDR3 protein. The repertoire holds some 500,000 distinct CDR3 sequences, with about 15% as singletons. The starting material was CD4+ T cells sorted from PBMCs, obtained less than 30 months after vaccination. These receptor sequences come from a man aged 50 to 75 who received an inactivated influenza vaccine.

In this sample, this clonotype turned up many times. This rearrangement joins TRBV12-3 or TRBV12-4 to TRBJ2-7; TRBD1 matches at 10 bases. The J segment lost 1 base and the V segment lost 3 bases, leaving 3 bases of the junction unmatched. The CDR3 runs 15 residues. For the CDR3, the DNA is TGTGCCAGCAGTTTTACGGGACAGGGGTCCTACGAGCAGTACTTC. Its protein product is CASSFTGQGSYEQYF.

V usage is TRBV29-1 and J usage is TRBJ2-6; D unresolved. CDR1 and CDR2 from the germline V gene are SQVTM and ANQGSEA. Between the trimmed V and J ends, which lost 4 bases and 0 bases, there was a span of 7 bases. The CDR3 length is 14 residues. The DNA of the CDR3 is TGCAGCGTTGCCCACAGCTCTGGGGCCAACGTCCTGACTTTC. Protein sequence: CSVAHSSGANVLTF.

There are many counts of this clonotype. V is TRBV12-3 or TRBV12-4 and J is TRBJ1-5; maybe TRBD1 (5 bases). CDR3 length equals 13 residues. V was shortened by 2 bases and J by 7 bases, with 9 bases between the two germline ends. CDR3 DNA sequence: TGTGCCAGCAGTTTACAGGGTGGGCAGCCCCAGCATTTT. Its translation is CASSLQGGQPQHF.

The chain has TRBV20-1 and TRBJ1-1, with TRBD1 identical over 7 bases. Per the germline V gene, CDR1 is DFQATT and CDR2 is SNEGSKA (reference sequence). This CDR3 spans 11 amino acids. Trimming took 5 bases from V and 8 from J; bases not matched to a gene: 5. CDR3 bases: TGCAGTGCTTTTGGACAGGTCGAAGCTTTCTTT. This sequence encodes CSAFGQVEAFF.

The chain recombines TRBV5-6 with TRBJ1-4; D gene unclear. V was cut by 4 bases and J by 0 bases, with 10 bases left in between. This CDR3 comprises 15 residues. Germline V lookup: CDR1 SGHDT, CDR2 YYEEEE. CDR3 nucleotide sequence: TGTGCCAGCAGCGGAAAAGGATCAACTAATGAAAAACTGTTTTTT. Its protein is CASSGKGSTNEKLFF.

J is TRBJ2-1 and V is TRBV4-3; D remains unclear. The ends were cut back, 0 bases at V and 10 bases at J, with 10 bases in the middle. This CDR3 comprises 13 residues. CDR1 and CDR2 from the germline V gene are LGHNA and YSLEER. DNA for the CDR3: TGCGCCAGCAGCCAAGATCGGTGGGGAGAGCAGTTCTTC. It encodes CASSQDRWGEQFF.

V usage is TRBV11-1 and J usage is TRBJ2-2; 8 nucleotides match TRBD1. The CDR3 loop spans 15 amino acids. V was pared by 5 bases and J by 4 bases, with 6 bases of the junction left unmatched. In germline, CDR1 is SGHAT, CDR2 FQDESV (reference sequence). CDR3 region: CASSPRTGSTGELFF. The CDR3 DNA sequence: TGTGCCAGCAGCCCCAGGACAGGGTCCACCGGGGAGCTGTTTTTT.

The V and J genes are TRBV7-2 and TRBJ1-3; TRBD1 matches at 7 bases. The CDR3 sequence is 16 residues long. The V and J ends lost 4 bases and 3 bases, in that order; junction bases with no gene match: 9. Germline V gene data show CDR1 as SGHTA and CDR2 as FQGNSA. CDR3 region: CASSSHRTGFGNTIYF. In DNA, the CDR3 is TGTGCCAGCAGCTCCCACCGGACAGGCTTTGGAAACACCATATATTTT.

The V gene is TRBV6-1, the J gene TRBJ1-4; D not resolved. Germline V CDR1 and CDR2: MNHNS, SASEGT. Between the trimmed V and J ends, which lost 4 bases and 7 bases, there was a span of 10 bases. The CDR3 runs 13 residues. CDR3 in DNA: TGTGCCAGCAGTGGTACCCGCGGTGAAAAACTGTTTTTT. It encodes CASSGTRGEKLFF.

The CDR3 loop reads CASSFPQNTEAFF. The CDR3, as DNA: TGTGCCAGCAGTTTTCCCCAGAACACTGAAGCTTTCTTT. V and J are TRBV12-3 or TRBV12-4 and TRBJ1-1; no firm D call. The CDR3 is made up of 13 amino acids. The ends were cut back, 3 bases at V and 1 base at J, with 6 bases in the middle.

This clonotype was found a few times. The CDR3 coding sequence is TGCAGCGTTGACCCAGGGATTAGGAATGAGCAGTTCTTC. Residues: CSVDPGIRNEQFF. V and J are TRBV29-1 and TRBJ2-1; perhaps TRBD1 as D (5 bases). Germline V gene sequence: CDR1 SQVTM, CDR2 ANQGSEA. The length of the CDR3 is 13 residues. The ends were cut back, 3 bases at V and 7 bases at J, with 13 bases in the middle.

In its sample, this clonotype was seen a few times. The chain combines TRBV6-1 with TRBJ2-2, with a weak D call TRBD1 (6 bases). Deletions cut 6 bases from V and 1 base from J, with 12 bases between. The CDR3 loop spans 15 amino acids. The V gene's germline CDR1 is MNHNS and CDR2 SASEGT. The CDR3 is CASRKGDKNTGELFF. The CDR3 DNA reads as TGTGCCAGCAGGAAGGGGGACAAGAACACCGGGGAGCTGTTTTTT.

This sequence joins TRBV3-1 and TRBJ2-5, with no clear D. CDR3 length: 12 amino acids. Germline V gene data show CDR1 as LGHDT and CDR2 as YNNKEL (reference sequence). V shed 4 bases and J shed 0 bases, with 3 bases lying between them. The chain's CDR3 is CASSRNQETQYF. The DNA for the CDR3 is TGTGCCAGCAGCCGGAACCAAGAGACCCAGTACTTC.

This clonotype was counted a few times. The chain links TRBV4-3 to TRBJ2-7; D uncertain. Trimming took off 0 bases at V and 2 bases at J, with 11 bases between the two ends. The CDR3 is 15 amino acids. Germline V lookup: CDR1 LGHNA, CDR2 YSLEER. This CDR3 reads CASSQDPERAYEQYF. The CDR3 nucleotides are TGCGCCAGCAGCCAAGATCCTGAGAGAGCCTACGAGCAGTACTTC.

The rearrangement uses TRBV20-1 and TRBJ2-3, with no clear D. With 8 bases removed from V and 6 bases from J, the gap between germline ends came to 15 bases. The germline V gene encodes CDR1 DFQATT and CDR2 SNEGSKA (reference sequence). The CDR3 runs to 12 residues. The CDR3 DNA follows: TGCAGTTCAGACCCGAGGTCGGATACGCAGTATTTT. Translated: CSSDPRSDTQYF.

This clonotype has ten or more counts. The genes are TRBV6-6 and TRBJ2-2; D is possibly TRBD1 (5 bases). V dropped 10 bases and J dropped 2 bases, with 11 bases sitting between them. Looked up from germline, CDR1 is MNHNY and CDR2 is SVGAGI (reference sequence). CDR3 length: 13 residues. CDR3 amino acids: CATTRGNTGELFF. The CDR3 coding sequence is TGTGCCACCACAAGGGGAAACACCGGGGAGCTGTTTTTT.

V is TRBV30 and J is TRBJ2-1; 16 positions agree with TRBD2. Germline V lookup: CDR1 GTSNPN, CDR2 SVGIG (reference sequence). This CDR3 is 14 amino acids long. The junction had 6 bases not matched to a gene; V was cut back by 2 bases and J by 14 bases. The CDR3 loop reads CAWSTGTSGRAEFF. The CDR3 DNA follows: TGTGCCTGGAGTACCGGGACTAGCGGGAGGGCCGAGTTCTTC.

This clonotype was counted only a few times. The CDR3 sequence: CASSDTEYQETQYF. The CDR3 nucleotides read TGCGCCAGCAGCGACACAGAGTACCAAGAGACCCAGTACTTC. The rearrangement joins TRBV5-1 to TRBJ2-5, with D unresolved. V was clipped by 4 bases and J by 0 bases, with 10 bases between them. The germline V gene encodes CDR1 SGHRS and CDR2 YFSETQ. This CDR3 contains 14 residues.

The V and J genes are TRBV5-1 and TRBJ2-7, with D hard to call. The CDR3 loop spans 13 amino acids. V lost 2 bases and J lost 6, with 12 bases in between. Germline CDR1 SGHRS, CDR2 YFSETQ. The chain's CDR3 is CASSFELLSEQYF. DNA for the CDR3: TGCGCCAGCAGCTTCGAACTTCTCAGCGAGCAGTACTTC.

This clonotype was detected only a few times. The chain carries TRBV20-1 and TRBJ2-7; 12 nucleotides agree with TRBD1. The CDR3 spans 16 residues. J gave up 5 bases and V 3 bases, and 11 bases lay outside the gene matches. Looked up from germline, CDR1 is DFQATT and CDR2 is SNEGSKA (reference sequence). The CDR3 DNA is TGCAGTGCTAGTCTCCAGAAGGGACAGGGGGCAAACGAGCAGTACTTC. Translating it yields CSASLQKGQGANEQYF.

This clonotype was seen more than once but under ten times. The chain joins TRBV7-2 to TRBJ2-4, with D perhaps TRBD1 (5 bases). This CDR3 comprises 13 residues. V lost 6 bases to trimming and J lost 5 bases, with 11 bases between them. CDR1 SGHTA and CDR2 FQGNSA come from the germline V gene. In nucleotides, the CDR3 is TGTGCCAGCAGGCCCCAAGGGGAAAACATTCAGTACTTC. Translating it yields CASRPQGENIQYF. Using reference TRBV7-2 and TRBJ2-4 for the parts outside the CDR3, the full variable domain is GAGVSQSPSNKVTEKGKDVELRCDPISGHTALYWYRQSLGQGLEFLIYFQGNSAPDKSGLPSDRFSAERTGGSVSTLTIQRTQQEDSAVYLCASRPQGENIQYFGAGTRLSVL.

The CDR3 loop reads CASSLVPSGGQETQYF. The CDR3 region has the DNA TGCGCCAGCAGCTTGGTACCTAGCGGGGGGCAAGAGACCCAGTACTTC. The chain couples TRBV5-1 to TRBJ2-5; TRBD2 agrees at 11 bases. Trimming removed 0 bases from V and 2 bases from J; junction bases left unmatched: 3. This CDR3 has 16 amino acids. Per germline, CDR1 SGHRS and CDR2 YFSETQ.

This clonotype was counted many times. The chain has TRBV5-1 and TRBJ2-2, with D possibly being TRBD2 (6 bases). This CDR3 is 15 amino acids long. CDR1 is SGHRS and CDR2 is YFSETQ in the germline V gene. Trimming cost V 4 bases and J 2 bases, with 12 bases left between them. The CDR3, as DNA: TGCGCCAGCAGCCACGGCGGGGTAAACACCGGGGAGCTGTTTTTT. Encoded protein: CASSHGGVNTGELFF.

This clonotype was seen a few times. The rearrangement links TRBV7-2 to TRBJ1-2; D unresolved. CDR3 size: 14 residues. In germline, CDR1 is SGHTA, CDR2 FQGNSA. Trimming took off 1 base at V and 4 bases at J, with 10 bases between the two ends. CDR3 sequence: CASSLVGSFYGYTF. CDR3 sequence (DNA): TGTGCCAGCAGCTTAGTCGGCAGCTTCTATGGCTACACCTTC.

This clonotype has more than one count but fewer than ten. The V gene is TRBV30, the J gene TRBJ2-7, with D uncertain. Germline-derived CDR1 and CDR2 are GTSNPN and SVGIG (reference sequence). The V end lost 2 bases, the J end lost 6 bases, and 11 bases lay between the germline ends. There are 12 residues in the CDR3. CDR3 DNA sequence: TGTGCCTGGAGTCCCACATGGCTCGAGCAGTACTTC. Translating it yields CAWSPTWLEQYF.

This chain connects TRBV29-1 to TRBJ2-3, with D perhaps being TRBD1 or TRBD2 (6 bases each). Germline lookup yields CDR1 SQVTM and CDR2 ANQGSEA. The length of the CDR3 is 15 residues. Trimming took off 8 bases at V and 1 base at J, with 19 bases between the two ends. The CDR3 DNA is TGCAGCATTCTCGGGGGCAGGGAGGGCACAGATACGCAGTATTTT. It specifies CSILGGREGTDTQYF.

This clonotype has a handful of counts. The chain uses TRBV25-1 and TRBJ2-3, with 7 bases aligning to TRBD1. The junction had 15 bases not matched to a gene; V was cut back by 2 bases and J by 1 base. The CDR3 consists of 19 residues. CDR1 MGHDK and CDR2 SYGVNS come from the germline V gene. The CDR3 DNA is TGTGCCAGCAGTGAACTTCCGGGACAGCGGATAGGGGGCACAGATACGCAGTATTTT. Translated: CASSELPGQRIGGTDTQYF. Full variable domain (rest looked up from reference TRBV25-1 and TRBJ2-3): EADIYQTPRYLVIGTGKKITLECSQTMGHDKMYWYQQDPGMELHLIHYSYGVNSTEKGDLSSESTVSRIRTEHFPLTLESARPSHTSQYLCASSELPGQRIGGTDTQYFGPGTRLTVL.